Shown below are 16 T cell receptor beta chains from a single sample sequenced in a study of identical twins. TCRdb itself ran the 5' RACE reads through MiXCR, one entry per CDR3 protein. In the table there are more than 1.5 million distinct CDR3 sequences, about 32% of which are singletons. Sequenced: cord blood. The receptors originated from a newborn girl in good health.

This chain's CDR3 is CASSPRQGVLYEQYF. The CDR3 bases are TGTGCCAGCTCACCAAGACAGGGGGTACTCTACGAGCAGTACTTC. This rearrangement joins TRBV18 to TRBJ2-7, with TRBD1 matching 9 bases. CDR1 is KGHSH and CDR2 is LQKENI in the germline V gene. Trimming cost V 2 bases and J 3 bases; bases outside gene matches: 5. This CDR3 has 15 amino acids.

This sequence joins TRBV4-1 and TRBJ2-1, with D perhaps matching TRBD2 (7 bases). The CDR3 runs to 18 residues. Germline V gene lookup returns CDR1 MGHRA and CDR2 YSYEKL. Between the trimmed V and J ends, which lost 4 bases and 0 bases, there was a span of 19 bases. The CDR3 loop is CASSLRASGQISYNEQFF. As DNA, the CDR3 is TGCGCCAGCAGCCTGCGGGCTAGCGGACAGATCTCCTACAATGAGCAGTTCTTC.

V usage is TRBV20-1 and J usage is TRBJ2-3, with TRBD2 identical over 15 bases. CDR3 length: 15 amino acids. Germline loops: CDR1 DFQATT, CDR2 SNEGSKA (reference sequence). Losses at the gene ends were 2 bases for V and 6 bases for J; bases not matched to a gene: 3. CDR3 residues: CSARPGTSGRDTQYF. DNA of the CDR3: TGCAGTGCTAGACCAGGGACTAGCGGGAGGGATACGCAGTATTTT.

Concerning this clonotype: A much bigger clone sits one base away, suggesting this may be a read error. The V and J genes are TRBV29-1 and TRBJ2-3; D not certain. V dropped 4 bases and J dropped 0 bases, with 14 bases sitting between them. The germline V gene has CDR1 SQVTM and CDR2 ANQGSEA. The CDR3 runs to 15 residues. For the CDR3, the DNA is TGCAGCGTTGTAATCGGGCGGTCCAGCACAGATACGCAGTATTTT. Protein sequence: CSVVIGRSSTDTQYF.

The CDR3 nucleotides are TGCAGCGTTACTCGAACCAGCTCCTACAATGAGCAGTTCTTC. Its protein is CSVTRTSSYNEQFF. The V call is TRBV29-1, the J call TRBJ2-1; no reliable D call. The V and J ends lost 5 bases and 0 bases respectively, with 11 bases between them. From germline, CDR1 is SQVTM and CDR2 ANQGSEA. This CDR3 comprises 14 residues.

The chain links TRBV3-1 to TRBJ2-1, with a tentative D call TRBD2 (5 bases). V lost 8 bases and J 7 bases, leaving 12 bases between the germline ends. The CDR3 is made up of 12 amino acids. Germline CDR1 and CDR2: LGHDT and YNNKEL (reference sequence). The chain's CDR3 is CASGKRWNEQFF. DNA for the CDR3: TGTGCCAGCGGGAAGCGGTGGAATGAGCAGTTCTTC.

This clonotype was seen a few times. This chain connects TRBV12-3 or TRBV12-4 to TRBJ2-1; possible D gene TRBD2, 5 bases. The length of the CDR3 is 16 residues. Trimming cost V 2 bases and J 1 base, with 12 bases left between them. This chain's CDR3 is CASSLYLRESYNEQFF. CDR3 bases: TGTGCCAGCAGTTTATATTTGAGGGAGTCCTACAATGAGCAGTTCTTC.

The sample holds a few counts of this clonotype. The chain uses TRBV7-2 and TRBJ1-2, with 7 positions matching TRBD1. The CDR3 totals 17 residues. Germline CDR1 SGHTA, CDR2 FQGNSA. Trimming took 2 bases from V and 5 from J; bases not matched to a gene: 14. The CDR3 region has the DNA TGTGCCAGCAGCTTACCCCTTCACAGGGGCAGGGAGTATGGCTACACCTTC. It yields the protein CASSLPLHRGREYGYTF.

This clonotype was seen a handful of times. Possible read error: a much larger clone is one base away. The chain carries TRBV21-1 and TRBJ2-7. TRBV21-1 is a pseudogene. CDR3 length: 11 residues. CDR3 residues: CASSKNYEQYF. The CDR3 DNA reads as TGTGCCAGCAGCAAAAACTACGAGCAGTACTTC.

The J gene is TRBJ1-6, the V gene TRBV12-5, with unresolved D. The germline V gene encodes CDR1 LGHNT and CDR2 FRNRAP. Trimming took off 5 bases at V and 9 bases at J, with 17 bases between the two ends. The CDR3 has 15 residues. The CDR3 DNA is TGTGCTAGTGGTCTTAGCCAAGGGCTCAGTTCACCCCTCCACTTT. Translating gives CASGLSQGLSSPLHF.

This clonotype has just a few counts. A much larger clone lies a single base off, so this may be a read error. The DNA of the CDR3 is TGTGCCAGCAGTTTACCAGCGGGAGGAGAGACCCAGTACTTC. It is translated as CASSLPAGGETQYF. The V call is TRBV12-3 or TRBV12-4, the J call TRBJ2-5, with 9 bases lining up with TRBD2. CDR3 length: 14 amino acids. V lost 2 bases to trimming and J lost 4 bases; unmatched junction nucleotides: 2.

In this sample, this clonotype turned up a few times. The chain employs TRBV9 and TRBJ1-1; unclear D gene. The V gene lost 7 bases and the J gene lost 0 bases, with 13 bases spanning the gap. The germline V gene has CDR1 SGDLS and CDR2 YYNGEE. The CDR3 contains 14 residues. CDR3 nucleotides: TGTGCCAGCGGTGCGGGGAACTTGAACACTGAAGCTTTCTTT. Protein product: CASGAGNLNTEAFF.

V gene TRBV24-1 combines with J gene TRBJ2-1; TRBD2 matches 13 bases. This CDR3 has 17 amino acids. The germline V gene has CDR1 KGHDR and CDR2 SFDVKD. After removal of 0 bases from V and 8 bases from J, the junction contained 6 bases not matched to a gene. The CDR3, as DNA: TGTGCCACCAGTGATTTGCGGACCGGGACTAGCGGGGATGAGCAGTTCTTC. Translation gives CATSDLRTGTSGDEQFF.

This clonotype was picked up a small number of times. The chain combines TRBV9 with TRBJ2-3, with 8 bases identical to TRBD2. Losses at the gene ends were 5 bases for V and 4 bases for J; bases not matched to a gene: 15. The germline V gene has CDR1 SGDLS and CDR2 YYNGEE. The CDR3 is made up of 17 amino acids. The CDR3 sequence is CASRQGYSGASADTQYF. The CDR3 nucleotides are TGTGCCAGCAGACAAGGATATAGCGGGGCCAGCGCAGATACGCAGTATTTT.

This clonotype came up a few times. J is TRBJ2-7 and V is TRBV7-2; TRBD1 is a possible D gene (7 bases). The V end lost 6 bases, the J end lost 6 bases, and 12 bases lay between the germline ends. Germline CDR1 reads SGHTA; CDR2 reads FQGNSA. The CDR3 consists of 12 residues. CDR3 DNA: TGTGCCAGCAGACCTCAGGGGGGCGAGCAGTACTTC. Encoded protein: CASRPQGGEQYF.

The chain combines TRBV2 with TRBJ2-1; no reliable D call. CDR1 is SNHLY, CDR2 FYNNEI, per germline. The CDR3 consists of 15 residues. The V gene lost 7 bases and the J gene lost 3 bases, with 16 bases spanning the gap. Here the CDR3 DNA reads TGTGCCAGCACCGAAGGCGCCTCCGTCTACAATGAGCAGTTCTTC. This gives the protein CASTEGASVYNEQFF. Drawing the rest from reference TRBV2 and TRBJ2-1, the complete variable domain is EPEVTQTPSHQVTQMGQEVILRCVPISNHLYFYWYRQILGQKVEFLVSFYNNEISEKSEIFDDQFSVERPDGSNFTLKIRSTKLEDSAMYFCASTEGASVYNEQFFGPGTRLTVL.